This T cell receptor beta chain appears in the sequencing data of a study of blood T cell repertoires in COVID-19. Study-wide context: Specimens from acute and convalescent COVID-19 originated in the United States, Italy and Spain. Nucleic acid was either cDNA or gDNA, and it came from T cells, B-cell-depleted T cells, or PBMCs.

The CDR3 runs 15 residues. The germline CDR1 and CDR2 sequences are LGHDT and YNNKEL (reference sequence). V shed 4 bases and J 3 bases; nucleotides not matched to a gene: 2. In the source study's methods: Scientists estimated how many nucleated cells there were by amplifying reference gene primers. The data were produced by immunoSEQ multiplex PCR, yet TCRdb's version contains in-frame clones alone and is incomplete. V and J calls and clone size are those listed in that table; D and trimming were worked out from the DNA. The table shows some 160,000 clones, with around 80% occurring only once. Sequences were obtained from peripheral blood. The V call is TRBV3-1 (or the pseudogene TRBV3-2), the J call TRBJ2-2; 10 positions match TRBD2. The TCR comes from a man aged 55 to 70 with acute or convalescent COVID-19. CDR3 residues: CASSPGTSDTGELFF. CDR3 sequence (DNA): TGTGCCAGCAGCCCCGGGACTAGCGACACCGGGGAGCTGTTTTTT.